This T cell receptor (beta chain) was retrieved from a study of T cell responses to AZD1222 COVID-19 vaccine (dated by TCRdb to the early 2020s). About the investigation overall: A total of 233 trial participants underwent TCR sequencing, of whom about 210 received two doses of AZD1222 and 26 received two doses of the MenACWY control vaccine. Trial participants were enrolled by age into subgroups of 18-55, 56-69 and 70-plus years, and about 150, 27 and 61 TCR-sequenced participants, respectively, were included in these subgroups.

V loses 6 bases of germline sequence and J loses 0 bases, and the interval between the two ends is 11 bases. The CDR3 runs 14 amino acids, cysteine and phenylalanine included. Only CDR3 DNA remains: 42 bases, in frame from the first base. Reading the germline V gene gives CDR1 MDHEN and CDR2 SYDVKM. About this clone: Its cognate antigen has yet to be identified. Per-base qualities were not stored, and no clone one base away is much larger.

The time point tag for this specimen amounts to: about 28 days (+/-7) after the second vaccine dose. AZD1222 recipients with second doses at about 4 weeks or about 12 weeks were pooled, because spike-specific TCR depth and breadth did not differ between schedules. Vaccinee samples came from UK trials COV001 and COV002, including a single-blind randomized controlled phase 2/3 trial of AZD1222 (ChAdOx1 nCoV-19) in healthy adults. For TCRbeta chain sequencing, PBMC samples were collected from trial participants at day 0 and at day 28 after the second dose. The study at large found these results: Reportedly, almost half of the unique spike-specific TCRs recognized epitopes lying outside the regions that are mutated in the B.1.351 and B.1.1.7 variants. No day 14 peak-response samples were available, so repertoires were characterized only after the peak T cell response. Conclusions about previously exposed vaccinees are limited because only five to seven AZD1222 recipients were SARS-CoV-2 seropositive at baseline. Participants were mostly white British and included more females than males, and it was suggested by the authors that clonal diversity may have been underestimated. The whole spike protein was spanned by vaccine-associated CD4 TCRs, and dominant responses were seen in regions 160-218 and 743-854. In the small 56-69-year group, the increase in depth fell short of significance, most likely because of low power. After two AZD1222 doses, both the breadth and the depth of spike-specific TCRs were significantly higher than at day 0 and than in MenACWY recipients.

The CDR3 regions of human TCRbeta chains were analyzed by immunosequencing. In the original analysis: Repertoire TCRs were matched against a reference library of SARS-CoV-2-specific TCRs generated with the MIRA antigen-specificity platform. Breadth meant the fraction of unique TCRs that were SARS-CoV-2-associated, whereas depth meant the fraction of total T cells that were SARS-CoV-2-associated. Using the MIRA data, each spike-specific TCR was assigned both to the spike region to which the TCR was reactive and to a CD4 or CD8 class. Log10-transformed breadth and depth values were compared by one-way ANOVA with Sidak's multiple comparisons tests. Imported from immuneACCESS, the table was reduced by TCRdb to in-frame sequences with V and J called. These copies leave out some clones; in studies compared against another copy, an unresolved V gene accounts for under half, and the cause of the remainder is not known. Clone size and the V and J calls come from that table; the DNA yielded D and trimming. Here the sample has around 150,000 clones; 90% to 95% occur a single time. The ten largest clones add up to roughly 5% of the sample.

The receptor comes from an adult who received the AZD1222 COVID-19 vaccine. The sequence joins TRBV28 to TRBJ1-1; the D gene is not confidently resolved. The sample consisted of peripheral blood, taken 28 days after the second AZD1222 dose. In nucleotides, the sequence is TGTGCCAGCAGCCCGGACCTCATGAACACTGAAGCTTTCTTT. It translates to CASSPDLMNTEAFF.